This T cell receptor beta chain was retrieved from a study of T cells in Graves' hyperthyroidism and ophthalmopathy. Criteria for exclusion of patients were uncontrolled infection, other autoimmune disease, pregnancy or lactation. RNA transcripts provided the source from which TCR beta CDR3 regions were amplified. First-round RT-PCR targeting the TCR CDR3 was performed with the HTBI primer set. TCRdb itself ran the multiplex PCR reads through MiXCR, one entry per CDR3 protein. The sample lists roughly 580,000 distinct CDR3 sequences; approximately 15% were seen once. This TCR was sampled from a woman under 40 with Graves' hyperthyroidism that later progressed to Graves' ophthalmopathy. Sample: blood.

CDR3 DNA sequence: TGCAGTGCTAGAGTAGAATCTAGCACAGATACGCAGTATTTT. This translates into CSARVESSTDTQYF. The chain uses TRBV20-1 and TRBJ2-3; D unclear. The CDR3 loop spans 14 amino acids. Per germline, CDR1 DFQATT and CDR2 SNEGSKA (reference sequence). V was cut by 1 base and J by 0 bases, with 8 bases left in between.